Listed below are T cell receptor beta chains from one sample, sequenced in a study of cytomegalovirus exposure and HLA in healthy donors. Produced via immunoSEQ multiplex PCR; TCRdb's table is partial and in-frame only. The sample yields approximately 220,000 clones, approximately 88% seen once. Sequenced material: PBMCs. Receptors were obtained from a boy aged 2 to 10 in good health and CMV-seronegative. Each CDR3 is given with its conserved first and last residue. D genes are given only for firm matches. Clone sizes are given selectively: once, few, many, or a class where the clone is expanded.

CDR3 length	clone size	V gene	J gene	D gene	CDR3 protein	CDR3 DNA
16	NA	TRBV10-3	TRBJ1-2	NA	CAISDSPVAGAHGYTF	TGTGCCATCAGTGACTCTCCCGTAGCAGGGGCCCATGGCTACACCTTC
15	once	TRBV25-1	TRBJ2-5	TRBD1	CASSDGQGAGETQYF	TGTGCCAGCAGTGACGGACAGGGGGCCGGAGAGACCCAGTACTTC
16	few	TRBV4-1	TRBJ2-2	TRBD1	CASSHPDRGDTGELFF	TGCGCCAGCAGCCATCCTGACAGGGGGGACACCGGGGAGCTGTTTTTT
12	NA	TRBV27	TRBJ2-7	NA	CASVGSSYEQYF	TGTGCCAGCGTCGGGAGCTCCTACGAGCAGTACTTC
16	NA	TRBV4-1	TRBJ2-7	NA	CASSHPGQSLSYEQYF	TGCGCCAGCAGCCACCCCGGACAGAGCCTCTCCTACGAGCAGTACTTC
16	once	TRBV7-9	TRBJ2-7	NA	CSSSLVGGLAVYEQYF	TGTTCCAGCAGCTTAGTGGGTGGACTCGCTGTTTACGAGCAGTACTTC
16	NA	TRBV15	TRBJ2-7	NA	CATSRDAPAGPLGQYF	TGTGCCACCAGCAGAGACGCGCCAGCGGGCCCCCTTGGGCAGTACTTC
16	once	TRBV7-6	TRBJ2-2	TRBD1	CASSVGQGLTGGELFF	TGTGCCAGCAGCGTAGGACAGGGGTTGACGGGCGGGGAGCTGTTTTTT
13	NA	TRBV2	TRBJ2-3	TRBD2	CASSEGGSDTQYF	TGTGCCAGCAGTGAGGGGGGGAGTGACACGCAGTATTTT
13	NA	TRBV5-1	TRBJ1-2	NA	CASSLGQSNGYTF	TGCGCCAGCAGCTTAGGACAGTCTAATGGCTACACCTTC
14	once	TRBV7-6	TRBJ2-1	NA	CASSSPSGYNEQFF	TGTGCCAGCAGCTCCCCAAGCGGCTACAATGAGCAGTTCTTC
13	NA	TRBV6-5	TRBJ1-2	NA	CASSYGQRNGYTF	TGTGCCAGCAGTTACGGGCAGAGAAATGGCTACACCTTC
14	once	TRBV30	TRBJ2-7	NA	CAWVRPGLHYEQYF	TGTGCCTGGGTAAGACCGGGACTTCATTACGAGCAGTACTTC
14	NA	TRBV7-9	TRBJ2-7	TRBD2	CASSPAGGRGDWYF	TGTGCCAGCAGCCCCGCCGGGGGGAGAGGGGATTGGTACTTC
15	NA	TRBV7-3	TRBJ2-7	TRBD2	CASSLYSGSAYEQYF	TGTGCCAGCAGCCTCTATAGCGGGTCCGCCTACGAGCAGTACTTC
16	NA	TRBV29-1	TRBJ1-1	TRBD1	CSVEGDGTGVSTEAFF	TGCAGCGTTGAAGGGGACGGGACAGGGGTTAGTACTGAAGCTTTCTTT
13	NA	TRBV30	TRBJ1-5	TRBD1	CAWSLQGNQPQHF	TGTGCCTGGAGTCTACAGGGGAATCAGCCCCAGCATTTT
15	NA	TRBV9	TRBJ1-6	NA	CASSPDTGRNSPLHF	TGTGCCAGCAGCCCCGATACAGGGCGCAATTCACCCCTCCACTTT